What follows are 9 T cell receptor beta chains derived from one specimen sequenced in a study of T cells in Graves' hyperthyroidism and ophthalmopathy. TCR beta CDR3 regions were amplified from RNA. Researchers ran a first-round RT-PCR on the TCR CDR3 using the HTBI primer set. TCRdb analysed the multiplex PCR reads with MiXCR anew, one entry per CDR3 protein. The table shows 550,000 to 800,000 distinct CDR3 sequences, with roughly a sixth occurring only once. Sequences were obtained from blood. The receptor source for this set is a man in his fifties or sixties with Graves' hyperthyroidism.

This clonotype was counted a few times. The V gene is TRBV7-8, the J gene TRBJ2-5; D gene unclear. V dropped 2 bases and J dropped 1 base, with 11 bases sitting between them. CDR3 length equals 15 residues. Germline-derived CDR1 and CDR2 are SGHVS and FQNEAQ. This CDR3 is CASSLRRLPQETQYF. In nucleotides, the CDR3 is TGTGCCAGCAGCTTACGCCGACTCCCCCAAGAGACCCAGTACTTC.

The chain employs TRBV4-2 and TRBJ1-6; possible D gene TRBD1, 5 bases. Trimming removed 1 base at V and 8 bases at J, with 12 bases between. The CDR3 is made up of 15 amino acids. Germline V gene data show CDR1 as LGHNA and CDR2 as YNFKEQ. The CDR3 region is CASSQGRQPDSPLHF. CDR3 bases: TGTGCCAGCAGCCAAGGACGACAGCCTGATTCACCCCTCCACTTT.

This clonotype was seen many times. The chain recombines TRBV2 with TRBJ2-1, with 7 bases fitting TRBD1. The CDR3 consists of 12 residues. Germline-derived CDR1 and CDR2 are SNHLY and FYNNEI. V lost 4 bases and J lost 10; bases outside the gene matches: 4. Here the CDR3 reads CASSGQGAEQFF. DNA of the CDR3: TGTGCCAGCAGTGGACAGGGCGCCGAGCAGTTCTTC.

This clonotype was detected ten times or more. The V call is TRBV2, the J call TRBJ1-6, with D possibly matching TRBD1 (6 bases). The CDR3 is 16 amino acids. CDR1 SNHLY and CDR2 FYNNEI come from the germline V gene. Trimming removed 1 base from V and 0 bases from J, with 7 bases in between. In DNA form, the CDR3 reads TGTGCCAGCAGTGAAGAGGACAGCTCCTATAATTCACCCCTCCACTTT. Residues: CASSEEDSSYNSPLHF.

In its sample, this clonotype was seen many times. V and J are TRBV19 and TRBJ1-1, with D unclear. V was trimmed by 4 bases and J by 5 bases, leaving 17 bases between them. This CDR3 is 15 amino acids long. CDR1 and CDR2 from the germline V gene are LNHDA and SQIVND (reference sequence). The CDR3 nucleotides read TGTGCCAGTAGTACCCTAGCCCGTGGTATTACTGAAGCTTTCTTT. Residues: CASSTLARGITEAFF.

The sample holds many counts of this clonotype. This chain joins TRBV28 and TRBJ1-1, with D unresolved. Trimming left V 2 bases short and J 3 bases short, with 10 bases between. The length of the CDR3 is 14 residues. CDR1 is MDHEN, CDR2 SYDVKM, per germline. Here the CDR3 reads CASSLRSLYTEAFF. CDR3 DNA: TGTGCCAGCAGTTTAAGGAGTCTCTACACTGAAGCTTTCTTT.

This chain connects TRBV19 to TRBJ1-5; D is possibly TRBD1 (5 bases). Trimming cost V 2 bases and J 7 bases, with 21 bases left between them. The CDR3 has 17 amino acids. Germline V lookup: CDR1 LNHDA, CDR2 SQIVND (reference sequence). The CDR3 DNA sequence: TGTGCCAGTAGTATACCAGCAGGGATGATTTCACAGCAGCCCCAGCATTTT. It is translated as CASSIPAGMISQQPQHF.

V gene TRBV20-1 combines with J gene TRBJ1-5; no firm D call. V was pared by 3 bases and J by 3 bases, with 24 bases between. CDR1 is DFQATT, CDR2 SNEGSKA, per germline (reference sequence). The CDR3 runs 18 residues. This CDR3 is CSASGIGDERFYNQPQHF. In nucleotides, the CDR3 is TGCAGTGCTAGTGGGATTGGTGATGAGCGGTTCTACAATCAGCCCCAGCATTTT.

On this clonotype itself: Since no conserved phenylalanine or tryptophan closes the CDR3, a read error is the likely cause. The V call is TRBV27, the J call TRBJ1-6; 7 bases match TRBD1. V gave up 8 bases and J gave up 3 bases; unmatched junction bases: 7. Germline V gene sequence: CDR1 MNHEY, CDR2 SMNVEV (reference sequence). This CDR3 is built from 15 residues. This CDR3 is CASGDRTDYNSPLHV. The CDR3 DNA reads as TGTGCCAGCGGGGACAGAACGGACTATAATTCACCCCTCCACGTT.